This entry lists 21 T cell receptor beta chains sequenced from one sample in a study of blood T cell repertoires in COVID-19. Sequencing used immunoSEQ multiplex PCR; TCRdb keeps in-frame clones, though not all of them. The sample holds 250,000 to 300,000 clones, around 92% seen once. The specimen was PBMCs or T cells enriched from blood (not recorded which). The receptors here all came from a woman aged 55-69 years who had recovered from COVID-19.

The rearrangement links TRBV9 to TRBJ1-2; 7 bases map to TRBD1. Germline V CDR1 and CDR2: SGDLS, YYNGEE. CDR3 length: 12 amino acids. The trim removed 3 bases at V and 4 bases at J, leaving 0 bases unmatched. In DNA form, the CDR3 reads TGTGCCAGCAGCGACAGGGGCTATGGCTACACCTTC. Its translation is CASSDRGYGYTF.

This clone appeared once. CDR3 in amino acids: CSASAGGSGHF. The DNA for the CDR3 is TGCAGTGCTAGCGCAGGGGGAAGCGGGCATTTT. The V and J genes are TRBV20-1 and TRBJ1-5; 7 bases fit TRBD1. CDR3 length: 11 residues. Germline V CDR1 and CDR2: DFQATT, SNEGSKA (reference sequence). With 3 bases clipped from V and 15 bases from J, the junction kept 8 bases outside the gene matches.

The gene calls are TRBV2 and TRBJ1-1, with TRBD1 matching 9 bases. The V and J ends lost 3 bases and 4 bases, in that order; junction bases with no gene match: 12. CDR3 length: 17 amino acids. CDR1 SNHLY and CDR2 FYNNEI come from the germline V gene. The CDR3 sequence: CASSDVLWGGQGTEAFF. Here the CDR3 DNA reads TGTGCCAGCAGTGATGTTTTATGGGGGGGACAGGGCACTGAAGCTTTCTTT.

The chain combines TRBV2 with TRBJ1-6; weak D call: TRBD1 (5 bases). V lost 7 bases to trimming and J lost 9 bases, with 16 bases between them. This CDR3 contains 14 residues. Germline CDR1 is SNHLY and CDR2 is FYNNEI. CDR3 loop: CASMITPGGSPLHF. CDR3 coding DNA: TGTGCCAGCATGATAACCCCCGGGGGTTCACCCCTCCACTTT. The full variable domain, rest sourced from reference TRBV2 and TRBJ1-6, is EPEVTQTPSHQVTQMGQEVILRCVPISNHLYFYWYRQILGQKVEFLVSFYNNEISEKSEIFDDQFSVERPDGSNFTLKIRSTKLEDSAMYFCASMITPGGSPLHFGNGTRLTVT.

The chain recombines TRBV9 with TRBJ2-7; D is unclear. Between the trimmed V and J ends, which lost 0 bases and 2 bases, there was a span of 12 bases. Germline CDR1 reads SGDLS; CDR2 reads YYNGEE. This CDR3 spans 15 amino acids. The CDR3 nucleotides read TGTGCCAGCAGCGTAGGTTTCTTCCCGGCCTACGAGCAGTACTTC. Protein sequence: CASSVGFFPAYEQYF.

The count of this clone is one. J is TRBJ2-1 and V is TRBV6-6; 9 nucleotides agree with TRBD1. Looked up from germline, CDR1 is MNHNY and CDR2 is SVGAGI (reference sequence). The V and J ends lost 8 bases and 5 bases, in that order; junction bases with no gene match: 22. The CDR3 loop spans 19 amino acids. CDR3 in DNA: TGTGCCAGCTGTCCAGCCTTTTTCGTGACAGGGGGGTCTGACAATGAGCAGTTCTTC. Encoded protein: CASCPAFFVTGGSDNEQFF.

The chain joins TRBV6-5 to TRBJ1-5, with 8 bases fitting TRBD1. The CDR3 is 14 residues long. V trimming: 10 bases; J trimming: 7 bases; junction bases outside the gene matches: 12. Germline-derived CDR1 and CDR2 are MNHEY and SVGAGI. Here the CDR3 reads CATIETGAGQPQHF. The DNA for the CDR3 is TGTGCCACGATCGAGACAGGGGCGGGGCAGCCCCAGCATTTT.

The J gene is TRBJ2-7, the V gene TRBV7-3, with a tentative D call TRBD2 (5 bases). V lost 11 bases and J 3 bases, leaving 20 bases between the germline ends. This CDR3 is 14 amino acids long. Germline V CDR1 and CDR2: SGHTA, FQGTGA. The CDR3 sequence: CAEPLRTDYYEQYF. In DNA form, the CDR3 reads TGTGCCGAGCCTCTTAGGACTGATTACTACGAGCAGTACTTC.

The chain recombines TRBV9 with TRBJ1-2; D not certain. V shed 4 bases and J shed 6 bases, with 10 bases lying between them. In germline, CDR1 is SGDLS, CDR2 YYNGEE. The CDR3 loop spans 12 amino acids. The CDR3 sequence is CASSSLVHGYTF. The CDR3 DNA reads as TGTGCCAGCAGCTCCCTTGTCCATGGCTACACCTTC.

V gene TRBV19 combines with J gene TRBJ2-7; D is possibly TRBD2 (6 bases). The CDR3 is made up of 15 amino acids. The V gene's germline CDR1 is LNHDA and CDR2 SQIVND (reference sequence). With 5 bases removed from V and 2 bases from J, the gap between germline ends came to 16 bases. The CDR3 DNA reads as TGTGCCAGTAGTTCCCTCTCGACGGGAGCCTACGAGCAGTACTTC. Residues: CASSSLSTGAYEQYF. The entire variable domain, with the rest obtained from reference TRBV19 and TRBJ2-7, is as follows: DGGITQSPKYLFRKEGQNVTLSCEQNLNHDAMYWYRQDPGQGLRLIYYSQIVNDFQKGDIAEGYSVSREKKESFPLTVTSAQKNPTAFYLCASSSLSTGAYEQYFGPGTRLTVT.

The genes are TRBV10-1 and TRBJ2-1, with a weak D call TRBD2 (5 bases). Trimming removed 7 bases from V and 6 bases from J, with 13 bases in between. The CDR3 extends over 13 amino acids. The germline gives CDR1 WNHNN, CDR2 SYGVQD (reference sequence). The CDR3 is CASIGSGSNEQFF. The CDR3 DNA is TGCGCCAGCATCGGATCGGGGTCCAATGAGCAGTTCTTC.

This chain joins TRBV5-1 and TRBJ2-7; D is unclear. CDR3 length: 12 amino acids. Germline-derived CDR1 and CDR2 are SGHRS and YFSETQ. Deletions cut 0 bases from V and 5 bases from J, with 6 bases between. The CDR3 DNA reads TGCGCCAGCAGCTTGGGACTGGACGAGCAGTACTTC. Residues: CASSLGLDEQYF.

J is TRBJ1-2 and V is TRBV28; D ambiguous. Looked up from germline, CDR1 is MDHEN and CDR2 is SYDVKM. There are 12 residues in the CDR3. The ends were cut back, 3 bases at V and 6 bases at J, with 8 bases in the middle. The chain's CDR3 is CASSFVQHGYTF. The CDR3 nucleotides read TGTGCCAGCAGTTTTGTACAGCATGGCTACACCTTC.

This chain connects TRBV4-1 to TRBJ1-3, with a possible D match to TRBD1 (6 bases). Germline V CDR1 and CDR2: MGHRA, YSYEKL. The V gene lost 1 base and the J gene lost 1 base, with 11 bases spanning the gap. This CDR3 is built from 16 residues. The chain's CDR3 is CASSQVGAMSGNTIYF. The CDR3 DNA reads as TGCGCCAGCAGCCAAGTGGGGGCCATGTCTGGAAACACCATATATTTT.

V is TRBV6-5 and J is TRBJ1-4; 10 bases match TRBD1. With V trimmed by 9 bases and J by 0 bases, 1 base remained unmatched. The CDR3 is 14 amino acids. The germline CDR1 and CDR2 sequences are MNHEY and SVGAGI. This chain's CDR3 is CASGQGATNEKLFF. CDR3 in DNA: TGTGCCAGTGGACAGGGGGCAACTAATGAAAAACTGTTTTTT.

The chain carries TRBV11-3 and TRBJ2-2; 11 bases fit TRBD2. There are 17 residues in the CDR3. Trimming cost V 1 base and J 5 bases; bases outside gene matches: 6. From germline, CDR1 is SGHNT and CDR2 YENEEA. The CDR3 reads CASSLATSGGGTGELFF. CDR3 bases: TGTGCCAGCAGCTTAGCAACTAGCGGGGGTGGTACCGGGGAGCTGTTTTTT.

This sequence joins TRBV28 and TRBJ1-2, with 7 bases matching TRBD1. This CDR3 is 13 amino acids long. Germline trimming cut 7 bases from V and 4 bases from J; bases unmatched to any gene: 6. The germline V gene encodes CDR1 MDHEN and CDR2 SYDVKM. CDR3 coding DNA: TGTGCCAGCACGCAGGGGGACCTCTATGGCTACACCTTC. Translation: CASTQGDLYGYTF.

The rearrangement joins TRBV9 to TRBJ1-4; 7 bases line up with TRBD1. CDR3 length: 15 amino acids. Germline V lookup: CDR1 SGDLS, CDR2 YYNGEE. V dropped 3 bases and J dropped 4; count of bases not matched to a gene: 6. The CDR3 DNA reads as TGTGCCAGCAGCGCCTCACAGGGGATTAATGAAAAACTGTTTTTT. Translation gives CASSASQGINEKLFF. The whole variable domain, remainder taken from reference TRBV9 and TRBJ1-4, is DSGVTQTPKHLITATGQRVTLRCSPRSGDLSVYWYQQSLDQGLQFLIQYYNGEERAKGNILERFSAQQFPDLHSELNLSSLELGDSALYFCASSASQGINEKLFFGSGTQLSVL.

This clone turned up a few times. The chain links TRBV5-1 to TRBJ1-1; D unresolved. CDR1 and CDR2 (germline): SGHRS, YFSETQ. Between the trimmed V and J ends, which lost 4 bases and 1 base, there was a span of 11 bases. This CDR3 has 14 residues. For the CDR3, the DNA is TGCGCCAGCAGCCAGGACTGGGGGAACACTGAAGCTTTCTTT. Translated, it gives CASSQDWGNTEAFF.

This CDR3 reads CATSAPGQEAYEQYF. The CDR3 DNA sequence: TGTGCCACCAGTGCCCCGGGACAGGAGGCCTACGAGCAGTACTTC. This chain connects TRBV24-1 to TRBJ2-7; 8 nucleotides line up with TRBD1. CDR1 and CDR2 from the germline V gene are KGHDR and SFDVKD. The J segment lost 2 bases and the V segment lost 5 bases, leaving 7 bases of the junction unmatched. This CDR3 is built from 15 residues.

V usage is TRBV6-1 and J usage is TRBJ1-6; no clear D gene. Between the trimmed V and J ends, which lost 4 bases and 3 bases, there was a span of 13 bases. The CDR3 runs to 16 residues. Germline loops: CDR1 MNHNS, CDR2 SASEGT. The CDR3 region is CASSGYSSLYNSPLHF. The DNA for the CDR3 is TGTGCCAGCAGTGGATACAGTTCCCTCTATAATTCACCCCTCCACTTT.